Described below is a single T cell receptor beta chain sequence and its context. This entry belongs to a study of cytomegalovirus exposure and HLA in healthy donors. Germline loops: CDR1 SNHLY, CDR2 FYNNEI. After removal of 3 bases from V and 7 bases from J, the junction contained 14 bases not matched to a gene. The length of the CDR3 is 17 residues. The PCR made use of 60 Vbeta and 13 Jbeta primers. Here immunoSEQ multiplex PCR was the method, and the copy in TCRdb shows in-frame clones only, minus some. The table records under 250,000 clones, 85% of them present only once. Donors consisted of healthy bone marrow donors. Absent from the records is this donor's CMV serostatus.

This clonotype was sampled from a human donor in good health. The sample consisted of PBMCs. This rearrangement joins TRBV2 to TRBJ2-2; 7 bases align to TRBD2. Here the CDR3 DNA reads TGTGCCAGCAGTGACTCTCCTTATTTCGCGGGAGACGGGGAGCTGTTTTTT. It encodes CASSDSPYFAGDGELFF.